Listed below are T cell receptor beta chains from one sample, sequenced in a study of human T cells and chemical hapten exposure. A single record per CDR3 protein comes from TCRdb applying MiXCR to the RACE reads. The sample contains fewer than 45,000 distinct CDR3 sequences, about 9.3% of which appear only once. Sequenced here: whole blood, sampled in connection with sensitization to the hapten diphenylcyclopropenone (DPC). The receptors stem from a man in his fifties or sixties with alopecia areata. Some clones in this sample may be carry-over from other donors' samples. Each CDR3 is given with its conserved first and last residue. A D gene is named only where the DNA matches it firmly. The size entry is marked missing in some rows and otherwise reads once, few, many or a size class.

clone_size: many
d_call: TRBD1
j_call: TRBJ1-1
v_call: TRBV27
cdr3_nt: TGTGCCAGCAGTTTATCAGGGGGACAGCTGAACACTGAAGCTTTCTTT
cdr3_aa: CASSLSGGQLNTEAFF

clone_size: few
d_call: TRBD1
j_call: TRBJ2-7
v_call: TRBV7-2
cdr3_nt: TGTGCCAGCAGCCTGACAGGGCTCGAGCAGTACTTC
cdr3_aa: CASSLTGLEQYF

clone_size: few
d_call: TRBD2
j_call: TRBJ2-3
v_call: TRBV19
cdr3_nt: TGTGCCAGTAGTCCCTTGGGACTAGCGGGATGGGATACGCAGTATTTT
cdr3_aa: CASSPLGLAGWDTQYF

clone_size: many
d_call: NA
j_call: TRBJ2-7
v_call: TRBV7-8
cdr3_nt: TGTGCCAGCAGCTTATCGGCTGACCTTGAGCAGTACTTC
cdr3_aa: CASSLSADLEQYF

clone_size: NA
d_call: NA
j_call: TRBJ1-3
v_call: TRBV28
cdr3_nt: TGTGCCAGCAGTACCTCGTATAGCACCATATATTTT
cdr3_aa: CASSTSYSTIYF

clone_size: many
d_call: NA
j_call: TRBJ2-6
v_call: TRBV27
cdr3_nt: TGTGCCAGCCGTTTCAGGGCTGGGGCCAACGTCCTGACTTTC
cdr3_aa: CASRFRAGANVLTF

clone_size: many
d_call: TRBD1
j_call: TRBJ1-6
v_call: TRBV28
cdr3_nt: TGTGCCAGCAGGTCCGGGACAGGGGGTAATTCACCCCTCCACTTT
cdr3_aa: CASRSGTGGNSPLHF

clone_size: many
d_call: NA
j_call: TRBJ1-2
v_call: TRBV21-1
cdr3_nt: NA
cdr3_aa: CASVGQGADVASYTF

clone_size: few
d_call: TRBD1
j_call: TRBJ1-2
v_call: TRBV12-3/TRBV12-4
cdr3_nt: TGTGCCAGCAGTTCTCCTCCTACAGGGGCTTTCTATGGCTACACCTTC
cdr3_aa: CASSSPPTGAFYGYTF

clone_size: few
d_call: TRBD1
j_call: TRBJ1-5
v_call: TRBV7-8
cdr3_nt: TGTGCCAGCAGCCAAGTGACAGGGTACCAGCCCCAGCATTTT
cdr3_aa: CASSQVTGYQPQHF

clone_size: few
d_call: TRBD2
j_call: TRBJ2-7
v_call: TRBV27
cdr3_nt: TGTGCCAGCAGTTGGCGGGGGTCCTACGAGCAGTACTTC
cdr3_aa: CASSWRGSYEQYF

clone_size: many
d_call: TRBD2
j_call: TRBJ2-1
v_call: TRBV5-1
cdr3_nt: TGCGCCAGCAGCCCGGGACTAGCAGCTAATGAGCAGTTCTTC
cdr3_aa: CASSPGLAANEQFF

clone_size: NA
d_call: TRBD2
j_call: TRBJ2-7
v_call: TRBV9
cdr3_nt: TGTGCCAGCAGCGCCAGGAGGCTAGCGGGAGTAGGCGAGCAGTACTTC
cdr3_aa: CASSARRLAGVGEQYF

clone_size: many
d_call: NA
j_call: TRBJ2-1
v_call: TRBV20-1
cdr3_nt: TGCAGTGCTAGCCCCGGAGCGGGGCAGTTCTTC
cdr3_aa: CSASPGAGQFF

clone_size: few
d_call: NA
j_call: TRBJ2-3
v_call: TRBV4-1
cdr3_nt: TGCGCCAGCAGCCCGACCCCCCAAGATACGCAGTATTTT
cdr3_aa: CASSPTPQDTQYF

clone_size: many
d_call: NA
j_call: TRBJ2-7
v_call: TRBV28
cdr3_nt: TGTGCCAGCAGCCGAGGTTACGGGGAGCAGTACTTC
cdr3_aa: CASSRGYGEQYF

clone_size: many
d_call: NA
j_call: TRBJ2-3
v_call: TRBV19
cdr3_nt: TGTGCCAGTAGTATAGGGCTAGCAAGCACAGATACGCAGTATTTT
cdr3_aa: CASSIGLASTDTQYF

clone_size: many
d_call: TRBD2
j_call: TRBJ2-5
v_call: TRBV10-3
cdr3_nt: TGTGCCATCAGCGGGGCGGCTAGCGGGATCGTGGAGACCCAGTACTTC
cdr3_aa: CAISGAASGIVETQYF

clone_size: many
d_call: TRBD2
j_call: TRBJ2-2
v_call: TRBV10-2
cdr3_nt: TGCGCCAGCAACAACCTTGGGGGACTAGCGGGAGACCCCGCCGGGCCCGGGGAGCTGTTTTTT
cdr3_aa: CASNNLGGLAGDPAGPGELFF

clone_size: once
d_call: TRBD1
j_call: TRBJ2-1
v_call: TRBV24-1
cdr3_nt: TGTGCCACCAGTGATCTTCCCGGGACAGGGAATGAGCAGTTCTTC
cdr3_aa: CATSDLPGTGNEQFF

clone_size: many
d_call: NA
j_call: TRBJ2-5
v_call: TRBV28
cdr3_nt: TGTGCCAGCAGGTCACAGGGAGAGGGCCAAGAGACCCAGTACTTC
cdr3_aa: CASRSQGEGQETQYF

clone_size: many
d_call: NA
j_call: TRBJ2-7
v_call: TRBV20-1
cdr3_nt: TGCAGTGCTAGCCCCACGTCGTCGAGTCCCTACGAGCAGTACTTC
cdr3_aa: CSASPTSSSPYEQYF

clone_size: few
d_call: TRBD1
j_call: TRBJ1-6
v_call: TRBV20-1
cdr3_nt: TGCAGTGAACCAAGGGACAGGGGAACCTATAATTCACCCCTCCACTTT
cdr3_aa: CSEPRDRGTYNSPLHF

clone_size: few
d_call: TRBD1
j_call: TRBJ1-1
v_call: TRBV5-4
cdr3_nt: TGTGCCAGCAGCTTTTCGACAGGGGTTGAAGCTTTCTTT
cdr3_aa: CASSFSTGVEAFF

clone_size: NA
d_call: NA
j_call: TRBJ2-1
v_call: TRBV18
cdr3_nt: TGTGCCAGCTCACCACCGGCAATAGATGGTGTGTTCTTC
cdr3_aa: CASSPPAIDGVFF

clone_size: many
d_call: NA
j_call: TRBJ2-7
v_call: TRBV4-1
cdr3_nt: TGCGCCAGCAGCCCAGGGAAAGGGATCGCAATTGACGAGCAGTACTTC
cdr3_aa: CASSPGKGIAIDEQYF

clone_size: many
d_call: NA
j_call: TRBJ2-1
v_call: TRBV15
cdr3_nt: TGTGCCACCAGCAGAGATAAGGGGATCCCCTACAATGAGCAGTTCTTC
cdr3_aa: CATSRDKGIPYNEQFF

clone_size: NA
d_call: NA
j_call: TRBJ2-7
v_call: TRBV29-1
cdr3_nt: TGCAGCGCCGACAGGAACGGGGAGCAGTACTTC
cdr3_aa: CSADRNGEQYF

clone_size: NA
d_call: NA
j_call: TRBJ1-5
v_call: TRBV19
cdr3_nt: TGTGCCAGTAGGACTTCCGGGCTGATCGTGAATCAGCCCCAGCATTTT
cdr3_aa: CASRTSGLIVNQPQHF

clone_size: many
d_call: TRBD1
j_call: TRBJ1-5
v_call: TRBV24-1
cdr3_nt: TGTGCCACCAGTGATCCCCCGGGACAGGGGGCTCAGCCCCAGCATTTT
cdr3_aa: CATSDPPGQGAQPQHF

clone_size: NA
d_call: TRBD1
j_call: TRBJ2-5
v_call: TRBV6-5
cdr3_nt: TGTGCCAGCAGAGTGACAGGGTTAGAGACCCAGTACTTC
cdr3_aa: CASRVTGLETQYF

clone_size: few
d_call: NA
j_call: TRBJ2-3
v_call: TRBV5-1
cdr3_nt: TGCGCCAGCAGCAAAAACACAGATACGCAGTATTTT
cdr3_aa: CASSKNTDTQYF

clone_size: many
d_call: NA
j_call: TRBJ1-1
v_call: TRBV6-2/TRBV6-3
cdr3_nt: TGTGCCAGCTTTTGGACAGCCAACACTGAAGCTTTCTTT
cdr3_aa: CASFWTANTEAFF

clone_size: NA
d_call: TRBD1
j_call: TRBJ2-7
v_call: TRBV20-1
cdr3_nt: TGCAGTGCTATGGGACAGGCCGAGTACGAGCAGTACTTC
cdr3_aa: CSAMGQAEYEQYF

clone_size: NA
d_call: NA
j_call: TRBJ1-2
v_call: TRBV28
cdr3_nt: TGTGCCAGCAGTTTGGGCAGGGACTATGGCTACACCTTC
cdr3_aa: CASSLGRDYGYTF

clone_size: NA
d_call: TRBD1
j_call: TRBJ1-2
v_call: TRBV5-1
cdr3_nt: TGCGCCAGCAGCTCCCGACAGGGCGATGGCTACACCTTC
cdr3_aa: CASSSRQGDGYTF

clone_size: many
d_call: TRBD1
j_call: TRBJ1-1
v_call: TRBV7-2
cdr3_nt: TGTGCCAGCAGCCCGGGACAGGGCACTGAAGCTTTCTTT
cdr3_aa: CASSPGQGTEAFF

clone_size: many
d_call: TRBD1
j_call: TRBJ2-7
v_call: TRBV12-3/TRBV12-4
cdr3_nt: TGTGCCAGCAGTTTAGGTCGAGGGACAGGGAGATACGAGCAGTACTTC
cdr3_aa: CASSLGRGTGRYEQYF

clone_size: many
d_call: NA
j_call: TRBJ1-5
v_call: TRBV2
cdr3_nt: TGTGCCAGCAGGAAAAGACTCATCCGGGATTTTAGCAATCAGCCCCAGCATTTT
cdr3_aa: CASRKRLIRDFSNQPQHF

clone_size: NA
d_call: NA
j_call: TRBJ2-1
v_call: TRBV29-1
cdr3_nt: TGCAGCGTTGTGGGCAGGACCTACAATGAGCAGTTCTTC
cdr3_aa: CSVVGRTYNEQFF

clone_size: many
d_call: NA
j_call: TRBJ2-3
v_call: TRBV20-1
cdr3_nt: TGCAGTGCTAGAGAGACAGGCGGCCGTACGCAGTATTTT
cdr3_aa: CSARETGGRTQYF

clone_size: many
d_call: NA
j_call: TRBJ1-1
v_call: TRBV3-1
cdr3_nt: TGTGCCAGCAGCCAACCGGGCACTGAAGCTTTCTTT
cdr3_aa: CASSQPGTEAFF

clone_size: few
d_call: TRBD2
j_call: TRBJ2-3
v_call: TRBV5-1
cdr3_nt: TGCGCCAGCAGCTTGGTGGTAGCGGGAGATAGCACAGATACGCAGTATTTT
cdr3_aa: CASSLVVAGDSTDTQYF

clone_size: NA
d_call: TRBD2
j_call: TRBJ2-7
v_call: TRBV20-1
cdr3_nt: TGCAGTGCTAGAGATAGGGGCCTAGCGGGTATATACGAGCAGTACTTC
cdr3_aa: CSARDRGLAGIYEQYF

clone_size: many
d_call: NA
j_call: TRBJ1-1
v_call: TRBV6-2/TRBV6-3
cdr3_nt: TGTGCCAGCAGTTACGGCACTGAAGCTTTCTTT
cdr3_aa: CASSYGTEAFF

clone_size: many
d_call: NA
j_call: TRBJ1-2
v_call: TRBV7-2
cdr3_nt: TGTGCCAGCAGCCTCAGGGAAGGCGATGGCTACACCTTC
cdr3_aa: CASSLREGDGYTF

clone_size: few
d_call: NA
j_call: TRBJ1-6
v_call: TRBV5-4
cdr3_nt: TGTGCCAGCAGCTTGCCAGACTCCTATAATTCACCCCTCCACTTT
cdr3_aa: CASSLPDSYNSPLHF

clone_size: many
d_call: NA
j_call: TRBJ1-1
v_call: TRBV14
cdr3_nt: TGTGCCAGCAGCCAAACGTTGACTGAAGCTTTCTTT
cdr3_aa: CASSQTLTEAFF

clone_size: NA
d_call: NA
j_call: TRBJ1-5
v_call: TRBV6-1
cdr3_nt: TGTGCCAGCAGTTCACACAGGGCTCAGCCCCAGCATTTT
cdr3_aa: CASSSHRAQPQHF

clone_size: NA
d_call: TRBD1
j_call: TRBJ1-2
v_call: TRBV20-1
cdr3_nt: TGCAGCGGGACAGGGACGGAGTCGTATGGCTACACCTTC
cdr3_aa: CSGTGTESYGYTF

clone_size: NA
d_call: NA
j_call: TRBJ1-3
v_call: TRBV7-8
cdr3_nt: TGTGCCAGCAGAGGCTCTGGAAACACCATATATTTT
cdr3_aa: CASRGSGNTIYF